This T cell receptor beta chain was identified during a study of CD8+ T cells in alopecia areata. Turning to the study itself: Tofacitinib exposure lasted 6 to 18 months, followed by 6 months off drug.

General study results and limits: It was observed that many expanded lesional clones persisted in scalp and blood during tofacitinib.

It was cDNA, reverse transcribed from extracted RNA, that served as the sequencing template. The data were produced by immunoSEQ multiplex PCR, yet TCRdb's version contains in-frame clones alone and is incomplete. The sample holds about 97,000 clones, 55% to 70% seen once. Germline V gives CDR1 LNHNV, CDR2 YYDKDF (reference sequence). V gave up 4 bases and J gave up 12 bases, with 13 bases separating them. This CDR3 contains 12 residues. Comments on this clone: Antigen unknown.

Treatment of the sample: oral pan-JAK inhibitor, 5-10 mg twice daily. Sorting of CD4+ and CD8+ T cells was performed on PBMCs. The sequence was collected from a human donor with alopecia areata. The chain couples TRBV15 to TRBJ2-1, with D possibly TRBD1 on 6 matching bases. The material was CD8+ T cells sorted from blood, obtained at week 56, from a patient treated with tofacitinib. CDR3 nucleotides: TGTGCCACCAGCACCCACAGGGTTTCGCAGTTCTTC. Its translation: CATSTHRVSQFF.